These T cell receptor beta chains were read from a single sample in a study of blood T cell repertoires in COVID-19. Sequenced by immunoSEQ multiplex PCR; TCRdb stores in-frame clones only, minus some. The sample shows tens of thousands of clones, roughly four fifths of them seen only once. Sequenced input: peripheral blood. The receptors were sampled from a human donor in a cohort sampled during active COVID-19. Each CDR3 is given with its conserved first and last residue. D genes are given only for firm matches. Expanded clones are given a class, and other clones once, few, many or no size at all.

abundance	d_gene	v_gene	j_gene	CDR3aa	CDR3nt
.	.	TRBV7-3	TRBJ1-1	CASSLTGGDTEAFF	TGTGCCAGCAGCTTAACGGGGGGTGACACTGAAGCTTTCTTT
.	.	TRBV5-1	TRBJ1-2	CASSLAPGAYGYTF	TGCGCCAGCAGCTTGGCCCCAGGGGCCTATGGCTACACCTTC
.	.	TRBV19	TRBJ2-5	CASSTGSLRETQYF	TGTGCCAGTAGTACGGGAAGTTTGAGAGAGACCCAGTACTTC
.	TRBD1	TRBV5-1	TRBJ1-2	CASSGNRGLDYGYTF	TGCGCCAGCAGCGGAAACAGGGGGCTCGACTATGGCTACACCTTC
.	TRBD1	TRBV29-1	TRBJ1-5	CSVSQGAWQPQHF	TGCAGCGTTTCGCAGGGGGCATGGCAGCCCCAGCATTTT
once	TRBD1	TRBV19	TRBJ2-7	CASSRGGGSYEQYF	TGTGCCAGTAGCCGAGGGGGCGGCTCCTACGAGCAGTACTTC
.	TRBD1	TRBV7-2	TRBJ1-5	CASSSRQGFKPQHF	TGTGCCAGCAGCTCGAGACAGGGGTTTAAGCCCCAGCATTTT
.	.	TRBV7-9	TRBJ1-4	CASSLAAQGKIF	TGTGCCAGCAGCTTAGCGGCGCAGGGTAAGATTTTT
few	TRBD2	TRBV7-3	TRBJ2-3	CASSSGLETDTQYF	TGTGCCAGCAGCTCGGGACTAGAAACAGATACGCAGTATTTT
.	TRBD1	TRBV18	TRBJ1-1	CASSPRTGGNTEAFF	TGTGCCAGCTCACCCCGGACAGGCGGAAACACTGAAGCTTTCTTT
.	.	TRBV19	TRBJ1-5	CASSMGGGQPQHF	TGTGCCAGTAGTATGGGGGGGGGCCAGCCCCAGCATTTT
.	.	TRBV18	TRBJ1-1	CASSPPWGGNTEAFF	TGTGCCAGCTCACCTCCATGGGGCGGGAACACTGAAGCTTTCTTT
.	.	TRBV4-2	TRBJ1-5	CASSLRGGTPNQPQHF	TGTGCCAGCAGCCTTAGGGGGGGGACCCCCAATCAGCCCCAGCATTTT
.	TRBD2	TRBV24-1	TRBJ2-1	CATSRGGFDEQFF	TGTGCCACCAGCCGGGGGGGGTTTGATGAGCAGTTCTTC
.	.	TRBV7-9	TRBJ1-4	CASSLDGGGSEKLFF	TGTGCCAGCAGCTTAGATGGCGGGGGGAGTGAAAAACTGTTTTTT
.	.	TRBV5-1	TRBJ1-2	CASSPTTNYGYTF	TGCGCCAGCAGCCCAACAACTAACTATGGCTACACCTTC
.	.	TRBV28	TRBJ1-4	CASSHNEKLFF	TGTGCCAGCAGCCATAATGAAAAACTGTTTTTT
.	.	TRBV30	TRBJ2-7	CAWSVRGLYEQYF	TGTGCCTGGAGTGTACGAGGTCTTTACGAGCAGTACTTC
.	TRBD1	TRBV5-1	TRBJ2-2	CASSLAGQRGTGELFF	TGCGCCAGCAGCTTGGCGGGACAGCGTGGCACCGGGGAGCTGTTTTTT
once	.	TRBV7-3	TRBJ2-3	CASSAQNTDTQYF	TGTGCCAGCAGCGCCCAGAACACAGATACGCAGTATTTT
.	.	TRBV18	TRBJ2-7	CASSPPSGGPPYEQYF	TGTGCCAGCTCACCACCCTCAGGGGGGCCCCCCTACGAGCAGTACTTC
.	TRBD1	TRBV29-1	TRBJ2-5	CSVEEWKTGGQETQYF	TGCAGCGTTGAAGAGTGGAAAACAGGGGGCCAAGAGACCCAGTACTTC